The 31 T cell receptor beta chains listed next were all sequenced from one sample in a study of T cells after yellow fever vaccination. TCRdb recomputed calls from the 5' RACE reads with MiXCR, one row per CDR3 protein. Here the sample spans hundreds of thousands of distinct CDR3 sequences, roughly 4.3% being singletons. Sequences were derived from PBMCs, sampled 5 days after the yellow fever booster vaccination. These receptors all come from a young man who received the YFV17D yellow fever vaccine.

V and J are TRBV28 and TRBJ2-1; TRBD1 aligns across 7 bases. The J segment lost 2 bases and the V segment lost 5 bases, leaving 12 bases of the junction unmatched. Germline CDR1 and CDR2: MDHEN and SYDVKM. The CDR3 is made up of 17 amino acids. The CDR3 bases are TGTGCCAGCAGTCGTGATAGGGGGCATCCTGCCTACAATGAGCAGTTCTTC. Protein sequence: CASSRDRGHPAYNEQFF.

This clonotype has more than one count but fewer than ten. The gene calls are TRBV6-5 and TRBJ1-2, with D perhaps TRBD1 (5 bases). V was clipped by 2 bases and J by 4 bases, with 14 bases between them. Germline-derived CDR1 and CDR2 are MNHEY and SVGAGI. This CDR3 has 15 amino acids. CDR3 sequence reads: CASSYGQGSIYGYTF. CDR3 bases: TGTGCCAGCAGTTACGGTCAGGGTTCAATCTATGGCTACACCTTC.

The chain couples TRBV18 to TRBJ1-2; 7 nucleotides agree with TRBD1. The germline CDR1 and CDR2 sequences are KGHSH and LQKENI. V was clipped by 3 bases and J by 6 bases; unmatched bases: 10. The CDR3 runs 15 residues. This CDR3 is CASSPGTAPEDGYTF. CDR3 sequence (DNA): TGTGCCAGCTCACCCGGGACAGCCCCCGAGGATGGCTACACCTTC.

This clonotype was counted many times. The rearrangement uses TRBV4-2 and TRBJ1-1, with no clear D. The germline gives CDR1 LGHNA, CDR2 YNFKEQ. The CDR3 totals 14 residues. The ends were cut back, 0 bases at V and 11 bases at J, with 16 bases in the middle. For the CDR3, the DNA is TGTGCCAGCAGCCAAGAAACCCTAACCAGTACGGCTTTCTTT. It specifies CASSQETLTSTAFF.

The chain joins TRBV30 to TRBJ1-1; the match to TRBD1 covers 9 bases. V lost 0 bases, J lost 1 base, and 3 bases stayed unmatched. The CDR3 spans 15 residues. Germline V CDR1 and CDR2: GTSNPN, SVGIG (reference sequence). CDR3 in amino acids: CAWSVSGQGNTEAFF. The CDR3 DNA follows: TGTGCCTGGAGTGTGTCGGGACAGGGGAACACTGAAGCTTTCTTT.

This clonotype was counted between two and nine times. CDR3 DNA: TGTGCCAGCAGCTTAGGGAATAATTCGGGACAGCATAATTTGAACACTGAAGCTTTCTTT. Translation gives CASSLGNNSGQHNLNTEAFF. This chain connects TRBV7-2 to TRBJ1-1, with 7 bases that match TRBD1. The CDR3 sequence is 20 residues long. Trimming at V came to 1 base and at J to 0 bases, leaving 17 bases not matched to a gene. CDR1 SGHTA and CDR2 FQGNSA come from the germline V gene.

This clonotype has just a few counts. The V call is TRBV7-6, the J call TRBJ1-1; D ambiguous. Germline CDR1 and CDR2: SGHVS and FNYEAQ. This CDR3 has 13 residues. Trimming removed 5 bases from V and 0 bases from J, with 7 bases in between. CDR3 bases: TGTGCCAGCAGCACCCACCTGAACACTGAAGCTTTCTTT. Translation: CASSTHLNTEAFF. The variable domain in full, with the rest retrieved from reference TRBV7-6 and TRBJ1-1, is GAGVSQSPRYKVTKRGQDVALRCDPISGHVSLYWYRQALGQGPEFLTYFNYEAQQDKSGLPNDRFSAERPEGSISTLTIQRTEQRDSAMYRCASSTHLNTEAFFGQGTRLTVV.

This clonotype has just a few counts. This chain uses TRBV5-4 with TRBJ2-5; possible D gene TRBD1, 5 bases. Germline loops: CDR1 SGHNT, CDR2 YYREEE (reference sequence). The CDR3 covers 13 residues. The V and J ends lost 5 bases and 3 bases respectively, with 11 bases between them. This CDR3 is CASRPQAEETQYF. The CDR3 nucleotides read TGTGCCAGCAGACCACAGGCAGAAGAGACCCAGTACTTC. The variable domain in full, completed from reference TRBV5-4 and TRBJ2-5, reads ETGVTQSPTHLIKTRGQQVTLRCSSQSGHNTVSWYQQALGQGPQFIFQYYREEENGRGNFPPRFSGLQFPNYSSELNVNALELDDSALYLCASRPQAEETQYFGPGTRLLVL.

V gene TRBV18 combines with J gene TRBJ2-7, with 8 bases aligning to TRBD1. Unmatched junction bases numbered 3, after V lost 3 bases and J lost 5 bases. The V gene's germline CDR1 is KGHSH and CDR2 LQKENI. This CDR3 has 13 amino acids. The CDR3 DNA follows: TGTGCCAGCTCACCGGACAGGGCGAACGAGCAGTACGTC. Translation: CASSPDRANEQYV.

This clonotype was seen a single time. The gene calls are TRBV7-2 and TRBJ2-5; 10 nucleotides line up with TRBD1. Per germline, CDR1 SGHTA and CDR2 FQGNSA. The ends lost 5 bases at V and 5 bases at J; junction bases unmatched: 2. This CDR3 spans 13 amino acids. CDR3 coding DNA: TGTGCCAGCAGCCAGGGACAGGGGGAGACCCAGTACTTC. Translation gives CASSQGQGETQYF. The full variable domain, rest sourced from reference TRBV7-2 and TRBJ2-5, is GAGVSQSPSNKVTEKGKDVELRCDPISGHTALYWYRQSLGQGLEFLIYFQGNSAPDKSGLPSDRFSAERTGGSVSTLTIQRTQQEDSAVYLCASSQGQGETQYFGPGTRLLVL.

Here the CDR3 reads CASSQETNSPLHF. The CDR3 DNA reads as TGCGCCAGCAGCCAAGAAACGAATTCACCCCTCCACTTT. The chain carries TRBV4-3 and TRBJ1-6; D not certain. This CDR3 has 13 residues. V was clipped by 0 bases and J by 7 bases, with 4 bases between them. Germline V lookup: CDR1 LGHNA, CDR2 YSLEER.

This clonotype was detected only a few times. The gene calls are TRBV10-1 and TRBJ2-2, with a possible D match to TRBD1 (6 bases). V shed 3 bases and J shed 7 bases, with 15 bases lying between them. The CDR3 spans 15 residues. Per the germline V gene, CDR1 is WNHNN and CDR2 is SYGVQD (reference sequence). DNA for the CDR3: TGCGCCAGCAGTGATTCCGGGACACCGAACGGGGAGCTGTTTTTT. This codes for CASSDSGTPNGELFF.

This chain connects TRBV30 to TRBJ2-2, with D possibly being TRBD1 or TRBD2 (5 bases each). Trimming pared 7 bases from V and 2 bases from J, leaving 11 bases between. The germline V gene has CDR1 GTSNPN and CDR2 SVGIG (reference sequence). This CDR3 contains 13 residues. CDR3 region: CAYRDPNTGELFF. The CDR3 DNA reads TGTGCCTATCGGGACCCAAACACCGGGGAGCTGTTTTTT.

There are a few counts of this clonotype. The rearrangement uses TRBV20-1 and TRBJ2-2, with D perhaps TRBD2 (6 bases). CDR1 and CDR2 (germline): DFQATT, SNEGSKA (reference sequence). The CDR3 is 16 amino acids. The V end was cut by 0 bases, the J end by 1 base, with 12 bases between. The CDR3 coding sequence is TGCAGTGCTAGAGATAGCCGGGGAGGGAACACCGGGGAGCTGTTTTTT. Translation gives CSARDSRGGNTGELFF.

This clonotype has more than one count but fewer than ten. The genes are TRBV2 and TRBJ2-2; D call uncertain. Germline lookup yields CDR1 SNHLY and CDR2 FYNNEI. V lost 1 base and J 9 bases, leaving 9 bases between the germline ends. This CDR3 region has 13 residues. This chain's CDR3 is CASSEEGLWELFF. DNA for the CDR3: TGTGCCAGCAGTGAAGAGGGTTTGTGGGAGCTGTTTTTT. Together with reference TRBV2 and TRBJ2-2, the CDR3 gives the full variable domain: EPEVTQTPSHQVTQMGQEVILRCVPISNHLYFYWYRQILGQKVEFLVSFYNNEISEKSEIFDDQFSVERPDGSNFTLKIRSTKLEDSAMYFCASSEEGLWELFFGEGSRLTVL.

This clonotype appeared a few times. The chain has TRBV12-3 or TRBV12-4 and TRBJ1-4; D perhaps matches TRBD1 (6 bases). Trimming took off 6 bases at V and 10 bases at J, with 15 bases between the two ends. This CDR3 has 13 amino acids. The CDR3, as DNA: TGTGCCAGCAGGTCACAGGGTACGGGAAAACTGTTTTTT. It yields the protein CASRSQGTGKLFF.

The chain recombines TRBV5-1 with TRBJ1-1, with 10 bases matching TRBD1. Germline-derived CDR1 and CDR2 are SGHRS and YFSETQ. With 4 bases clipped from V and 6 bases from J, the junction kept 6 bases outside the gene matches. This CDR3 is built from 14 residues. Here the CDR3 DNA reads TGCGCCAGCAGCGAGGCGACAGGGGGCTCTGAAGCTTTCTTT. Translating gives CASSEATGGSEAFF.

The V and J genes are TRBV12-3 or TRBV12-4 and TRBJ1-2, with 8 bases that match TRBD1. Trimming cost V 2 bases and J 4 bases; bases outside gene matches: 9. The CDR3 runs to 16 residues. CDR3 sequence (DNA): TGTGCCAGCAGTTTACGTAACAGGGGGGTTGGCTATGGCTACACCTTC. This sequence encodes CASSLRNRGVGYGYTF.

The table lists this clonotype with many counts. J is TRBJ2-5 and V is TRBV12-5, with 12 bases identical to TRBD1. This CDR3 has 15 residues. Germline V gene lookup returns CDR1 LGHNT and CDR2 FRNRAP. The CDR3 reads CASGTGGLSRETQYF. CDR3 nucleotides: TGTGCCTCCGGGACAGGGGGCTTATCTCGAGAGACCCAGTACTTC.

This clonotype has only a few counts. This chain links TRBV27 with TRBJ2-7; 7 nucleotides match TRBD1. This CDR3 is built from 15 residues. Germline CDR1 is MNHEY and CDR2 is SMNVEV (reference sequence). V gave up 3 bases and J gave up 7 bases; unmatched junction bases: 12. CDR3 loop: CASSLVQGVSGEQYF. The CDR3 nucleotides are TGTGCCAGCAGTTTGGTGCAGGGGGTTTCAGGGGAGCAGTACTTC.

Only a few counts were recorded for this clonotype. The chain couples TRBV2 to TRBJ2-5; D ambiguous. The CDR3 sequence is 12 residues long. Trimming removed 5 bases from V and 3 bases from J, with 7 bases in between. Germline CDR1 is SNHLY and CDR2 is FYNNEI. DNA of the CDR3: TGTGCCAGCAGTATACTCGAAGAGACCCAGTACTTC. Residues: CASSILEETQYF.

This clonotype was observed many times. This rearrangement joins TRBV5-1 to TRBJ2-1, with TRBD2 matching over 8 bases. The CDR3 is 17 amino acids. Germline CDR1 SGHRS, CDR2 YFSETQ. With 1 base clipped from V and 6 bases from J, the junction kept 12 bases outside the gene matches. Here the CDR3 reads CASSLMVVAGGINEQFF. The DNA of the CDR3 is TGCGCCAGCAGCTTGATGGTGGTGGCGGGGGGCATCAATGAGCAGTTCTTC.

This clonotype has a handful of counts. This chain joins TRBV7-2 and TRBJ2-6; 8 bases match TRBD2. V was pared by 6 bases and J by 2 bases, with 9 bases of the junction left unmatched. CDR1 and CDR2 from the germline V gene are SGHTA and FQGNSA. CDR3 length: 17 amino acids. This chain's CDR3 is CASRPRGLGPGANVLTF. CDR3 coding DNA: TGTGCCAGCAGGCCAAGGGGACTAGGGCCTGGGGCCAACGTCCTGACTTTC.

This clonotype came up a few times. The genes are TRBV29-1 and TRBJ1-1, with D hard to call. Germline values: CDR1 SQVTM, CDR2 ANQGSEA. Trimming took 3 bases from V and 0 from J, leaving 5 bases between them. The CDR3 extends over 12 amino acids. This chain's CDR3 is CSVERVNTEAFF. The CDR3 bases are TGCAGCGTTGAGAGGGTGAACACTGAAGCTTTCTTT.

This chain uses TRBV7-2 with TRBJ2-5; a weak D match, TRBD2 (7 bases). The CDR3 sequence is 17 residues long. CDR1 SGHTA and CDR2 FQGNSA come from the germline V gene. Trimming removed 0 bases at V and 5 bases at J, with 19 bases between. The CDR3 reads CASSLAPAGAEGETQYF. As DNA, the CDR3 is TGTGCCAGCAGCTTAGCGCCGGCGGGGGCCGAAGGGGAGACCCAGTACTTC.

The chain recombines TRBV5-1 with TRBJ2-5; unclear D gene. This CDR3 region has 14 residues. Between the trimmed V and J ends, which lost 1 base and 5 bases, there was a span of 12 bases. The germline CDR1 and CDR2 sequences are SGHRS and YFSETQ. The CDR3 DNA reads TGCGCCAGCAGCTTGACCCAGCTTCGGGAGACCCAGTACTTC. Translation gives CASSLTQLRETQYF.

The chain carries TRBV24-1 and TRBJ2-5; the D is unclear. In germline, CDR1 is KGHDR, CDR2 SFDVKD. Between the trimmed V and J ends, which lost 3 bases and 5 bases, there was a span of 12 bases. The CDR3 totals 14 residues. CDR3 sequence reads: CATSDANSPETQYF. The DNA of the CDR3 is TGTGCCACCAGTGATGCTAACAGCCCGGAGACCCAGTACTTC.

This clonotype was observed many times. The chain has TRBV12-3 or TRBV12-4 and TRBJ1-1, with TRBD1 as a possible D gene (6 bases). The length of the CDR3 is 14 residues. Trimming shortened V by 11 bases and J by 1 base, and 17 bases separated the two germline ends. The CDR3 bases are TGTGCCGGGTCAGTTCAGGGGACGAACACTGAAGCTTTCTTT. As protein: CAGSVQGTNTEAFF.

Ten or more counts support this clonotype. V usage is TRBV7-8 and J usage is TRBJ2-5; D is possibly TRBD1 or TRBD2 (5 bases each). The CDR3 has 15 amino acids. Germline CDR1 and CDR2: SGHVS and FQNEAQ. V lost 3 bases to trimming and J lost 5 bases, with 16 bases between them. CDR3 coding DNA: TGTGCCAGCAGCTTCGGGGACGGCACCTCGGAGACCCAGTACTTC. It translates to CASSFGDGTSETQYF. Complete variable domain (other parts from reference TRBV7-8 and TRBJ2-5): GAGVSQSPRYKVAKRGQDVALRCDPISGHVSLFWYQQALGQGPEFLTYFQNEAQLDKSGLPSDRFFAERPEGSVSTLKIQRTQQEDSAVYLCASSFGDGTSETQYFGPGTRLLVL.

The chain uses TRBV20-1 and TRBJ1-1, with no clear D. The CDR3 spans 13 residues. Germline CDR1 reads DFQATT; CDR2 reads SNEGSKA (reference sequence). V was cut by 6 bases and J by 1 base, with 12 bases left in between. DNA of the CDR3: TGCAGTGCGCCCTGGGCAGGGAACACTGAAGCTTTCTTT. It is translated as CSAPWAGNTEAFF.

This clonotype was picked up many times. The chain employs TRBV4-1 and TRBJ2-3, with TRBD1 identical over 7 bases. The CDR3 is made up of 17 amino acids. The germline V gene encodes CDR1 MGHRA and CDR2 YSYEKL. The V and J ends lost 2 bases and 8 bases, in that order; junction bases with no gene match: 16. CDR3 protein: CASSQPDRVSSRGTQYF. For the CDR3, the DNA is TGCGCCAGCAGCCAACCTGACAGGGTCTCCTCCAGGGGTACGCAGTATTTT.